A single sample is the source of the 26 T cell receptor beta chains below, sequenced in a study of T-cell memory formation after mild COVID-19. TCRdb itself ran the 5' RACE reads through MiXCR, one entry per CDR3 protein. Altogether roughly 500,000 distinct CDR3 sequences are present, about a fifth being singletons, with the ten largest covering 9.5% to 15%. Material: PBMCs or a T cell subset sorted from them (not recorded which). The receptors derive from an adult woman who had mild COVID-19 (a few samples of this study predate the infection). Cell type and time point are not known.

The V gene is TRBV3-1, the J gene TRBJ2-1; D may be TRBD1 or TRBD2 (6 bases each). V was shortened by 1 base and J by 6 bases, with 22 bases between the two germline ends. The CDR3 spans 18 residues. Germline CDR1 is LGHDT and CDR2 is YNNKEL (reference sequence). This CDR3 is CASSQASFWGALPNEQFF. For the CDR3, the DNA is TGTGCCAGCAGCCAAGCCTCCTTTTGGGGGGCCTTGCCCAATGAGCAGTTCTTC.

This clonotype has at least ten counts. The V call is TRBV4-2, the J call TRBJ1-2; 7 nucleotides match TRBD1. The CDR3 loop spans 15 amino acids. The V gene's germline CDR1 is LGHNA and CDR2 YNFKEQ. V shed 4 bases and J 0 bases; nucleotides not matched to a gene: 5. The CDR3 here is CASSPPGQSNYGYTF. In DNA form, the CDR3 reads TGTGCCAGCAGCCCCCCGGGACAGTCTAACTATGGCTACACCTTC.

This rearrangement joins TRBV19 to TRBJ2-3; TRBD2 aligns across 8 bases. J lost 0 bases, V lost 0 bases, and 5 bases had no gene match. CDR3 length equals 17 residues. From germline, CDR1 is LNHDA and CDR2 SQIVND (reference sequence). This CDR3 reads CASSIDGPSGSTDTQYF. Written as DNA, the CDR3 is TGTGCCAGTAGTATAGACGGTCCTAGCGGGAGCACAGATACGCAGTATTTT.

The V and J genes are TRBV5-6 and TRBJ2-5, with D unresolved. From germline, CDR1 is SGHDT and CDR2 YYEEEE. Trimming took 4 bases from V and 2 from J, leaving 9 bases between them. CDR3 length: 13 amino acids. CDR3 sequence reads: CASSRSPQETQYF. In nucleotides, the CDR3 is TGTGCCAGCAGCCGGAGTCCGCAAGAGACCCAGTACTTC.

This chain joins TRBV6-2 or TRBV6-3 and TRBJ2-7; 8 positions match TRBD2. CDR3 size: 16 residues. J gave up 4 bases and V 2 bases, and 10 bases lay outside the gene matches. Germline CDR1 and CDR2: MNHEY and SVGEGT. The CDR3: CASSYPLGGGVYEQYF. The CDR3 coding sequence is TGTGCCAGCAGTTACCCCCTCGGGGGGGGCGTTTACGAGCAGTACTTC.

This clonotype was found a few times. This chain connects TRBV11-2 to TRBJ1-1, with D hard to call. The germline V gene has CDR1 SGHAT and CDR2 FQNNGV. This CDR3 is built from 14 residues. Trimming removed 2 bases at V and 2 bases at J, with 9 bases between. CDR3: CASSLTPQNTEAFF. As DNA, the CDR3 is TGTGCCAGCAGCTTAACCCCGCAAAACACTGAAGCTTTCTTT.

This clonotype was seen more than once but under ten times. This chain joins TRBV5-1 and TRBJ2-7; 12 positions match TRBD1. Germline CDR1 reads SGHRS; CDR2 reads YFSETQ. The CDR3 runs 14 residues. The V and J ends lost 4 bases and 7 bases, in that order; junction bases with no gene match: 6. The CDR3 nucleotides read TGCGCCAGCAGCGAGGGACAGGGGGCGAGTGAGCAGTACTTC. Encoded protein: CASSEGQGASEQYF.

V and J are TRBV3-2 and TRBJ2-7. TRBV3-2 is labeled a pseudogene. This CDR3 contains 16 residues. CDR3 DNA: TGTGCCAGCAGCCAAGATTTACCGCCTGCTACCTACGAGCAGTACGTC. Its protein product is CASSQDLPPATYEQYV.

CDR3 DNA: TGTGCCAGCAGCTTAGTACCGGGACTAGTCATACATGAGCAGTTCTTC. Amino acid sequence: CASSLVPGLVIHEQFF. This chain connects TRBV7-3 to TRBJ2-1; 8 nucleotides align to TRBD2. Trimming took 2 bases from V and 8 from J; bases not matched to a gene: 11. The length of the CDR3 is 16 residues. Per the germline V gene, CDR1 is SGHTA and CDR2 is FQGTGA. Supplemented by reference TRBV7-3 and TRBJ2-1, the full variable domain reads GAGVSQTPSNKVTEKGKYVELRCDPISGHTALYWYRQSLGQGPEFLIYFQGTGAADDSGLPNDRFFAVRPEGSVSTLKIQRTERGDSAVYLCASSLVPGLVIHEQFFGPGTRLTVL.

This chain links TRBV29-1 with TRBJ2-7, with TRBD1 identical over 8 bases. The CDR3 runs to 13 residues. CDR1 and CDR2 (germline): SQVTM, ANQGSEA. V dropped 7 bases and J dropped 0; count of bases not matched to a gene: 5. Written as DNA, the CDR3 is TGCAGCGAAGAACAGGGGGGCTCCTACGAGCAGTACTTC. This translates into CSEEQGGSYEQYF.

This clonotype was recorded many times. The V and J genes are TRBV9 and TRBJ2-2; 10 bases are shared with TRBD2. CDR1 SGDLS and CDR2 YYNGEE come from the germline V gene. J gave up 0 bases and V 0 bases, and 14 bases lay outside the gene matches. The CDR3 is made up of 21 amino acids. CDR3 loop: CASSVAPRGRAGGPNTGELFF. The CDR3 bases are TGTGCCAGCAGCGTAGCCCCCAGGGGGCGAGCGGGAGGGCCGAACACCGGGGAGCTGTTTTTT.

The genes are TRBV6-1 and TRBJ2-3; D perhaps matches TRBD1 (5 bases). Germline V gene sequence: CDR1 MNHNS, CDR2 SASEGT. The V end lost 9 bases, the J end lost 4 bases, and 11 bases lay between the germline ends. This CDR3 contains 12 residues. The CDR3, as DNA: TGTGCCAGTAGGGCCAGGGCAGATACGCAGTATTTT. It encodes CASRARADTQYF.

The CDR3 spells CASSQDGTGGRYNEQFF. In DNA, the CDR3 is TGCGCCAGCAGCCAAGACGGGACAGGAGGACGCTACAATGAGCAGTTCTTC. The V gene is TRBV4-3, the J gene TRBJ2-1; 8 bases map to TRBD1. This CDR3 is 17 amino acids long. CDR1 is LGHNA, CDR2 YSLEER, per germline. Germline trimming cut 0 bases from V and 3 bases from J; bases unmatched to any gene: 7.

V gene TRBV7-9 combines with J gene TRBJ2-2; no clear D. Trimming cost V 3 bases and J 6 bases, with 14 bases left between them. Germline V gene sequence: CDR1 SEHNR, CDR2 FQNEAQ (reference sequence). This CDR3 has 15 amino acids. Here the CDR3 reads CASSFSPLGSGELFF. For the CDR3, the DNA is TGTGCCAGCAGCTTTTCCCCTCTAGGGTCCGGGGAGCTGTTTTTT.

The chain links TRBV5-5 to TRBJ1-6; 8 positions agree with TRBD1. CDR3 length equals 16 residues. Trimming at V came to 5 bases and at J to 0 bases, leaving 4 bases not matched to a gene. Germline V CDR1 and CDR2: SGHKS, YYEKEE (reference sequence). The CDR3 DNA is TGTGCCAGCAGGACAGGGGCGAGCTCCTATAATTCACCCCTCCACTTT. Encoded protein: CASRTGASSYNSPLHF. The variable domain in full, with the rest retrieved from reference TRBV5-5 and TRBJ1-6, is DAGVTQSPTHLIKTRGQQVTLRCSPISGHKSVSWYQQVLGQGPQFIFQYYEKEERGRGNFPDRFSARQFPNYSSELNVNALLLGDSALYLCASRTGASSYNSPLHFGNGTRLTVT.

Here the CDR3 reads CASSQGTGNSPLHF. The CDR3 DNA is TGTGCCAGCAGCCAAGGGACAGGGAATTCACCCCTCCACTTT. This chain joins TRBV3-1 and TRBJ1-6; 8 positions match TRBD1. The CDR3 spans 14 residues. Unmatched junction bases numbered 0, after V lost 1 base and J lost 7 bases. Germline V gives CDR1 LGHDT, CDR2 YNNKEL (reference sequence).

There are a few counts of this clonotype. The chain combines TRBV2 with TRBJ2-5, with D perhaps matching TRBD1 (5 bases). The V and J ends lost 8 bases and 4 bases respectively, with 14 bases between them. The germline V gene encodes CDR1 SNHLY and CDR2 FYNNEI. The CDR3 runs 13 residues. As DNA, the CDR3 is TGTGCCAGCCTTGGACCCGACAGAGAGACCCAGTACTTC. Its protein is CASLGPDRETQYF.

This clonotype was seen only a few times. The V call is TRBV4-2, the J call TRBJ2-5; D is possibly TRBD2 (7 bases). The CDR3 has 15 residues. Trimming pared 1 base from V and 2 bases from J, leaving 11 bases between. CDR1 and CDR2 (germline): LGHNA, YNFKEQ. DNA of the CDR3: TGTGCCAGCAGCCAAGGACGGGGGGCGCAAGAGACCCAGTACTTC. It encodes CASSQGRGAQETQYF.

The chain couples TRBV11-2 to TRBJ1-1; 7 bases are shared with TRBD1. In germline, CDR1 is SGHAT, CDR2 FQNNGV. V shed 7 bases and J 5 bases; nucleotides not matched to a gene: 13. The CDR3 covers 15 residues. The CDR3 DNA reads TGTGCCAGCATACAGGGGATGGGGGAAAATACTGAAGCTTTCTTT. Translated: CASIQGMGENTEAFF.

This clonotype has only a few counts. This chain uses TRBV29-1 with TRBJ1-2; unclear D gene. Looked up from germline, CDR1 is SQVTM and CDR2 is ANQGSEA. V was shortened by 0 bases and J by 4 bases, with 12 bases between the two germline ends. The CDR3 is 14 amino acids. CDR3 sequence reads: CSVEEVTVAYGYTF. CDR3 nucleotides: TGCAGCGTTGAAGAGGTGACGGTAGCCTATGGCTACACCTTC.

This clonotype was recorded at least ten times. The V and J genes are TRBV5-1 and TRBJ1-5; 8 positions match TRBD1. V lost 4 bases and J lost 7; bases outside the gene matches: 10. Germline CDR1 SGHRS, CDR2 YFSETQ. The CDR3 extends over 15 amino acids. Here the CDR3 DNA reads TGCGCCAGCAGCGACGGATCGACAGGGGAACAGCCCCAGCATTTT. Its translation: CASSDGSTGEQPQHF.

This chain uses TRBV20-1 with TRBJ2-7, with 7 bases that match TRBD2. The V segment lost 2 bases and the J segment 3 bases; nucleotides outside the gene matches: 7. This CDR3 comprises 14 residues. Germline lookup yields CDR1 DFQATT and CDR2 SNEGSKA (reference sequence). The CDR3 sequence: CSARPAGRVYEQYF. CDR3 sequence (DNA): TGCAGTGCTAGACCAGCGGGGAGAGTCTACGAGCAGTACTTC.

This clonotype was seen only a few times. The genes are TRBV5-1 and TRBJ2-7; the D gene is possibly TRBD2 (6 bases). The CDR3 extends over 13 amino acids. Trimming stripped 5 bases from V and 6 bases from J, with 15 bases between. Germline V gives CDR1 SGHRS, CDR2 YFSETQ. The CDR3 here is CASRRGLGGEQYF. The CDR3, as DNA: TGCGCCAGCAGACGGGGACTGGGCGGCGAGCAGTACTTC.

The chain has TRBV5-1 and TRBJ2-1; perhaps D is TRBD1 or TRBD2 (5 bases each). The germline V and J ends were trimmed by 5 bases and 6 bases, with 18 bases remaining between them. Germline V gene sequence: CDR1 SGHRS, CDR2 YFSETQ. The CDR3 loop spans 15 amino acids. DNA for the CDR3: TGCGCCAGCAGTTATAGACCGGGACGGATCAATGAGCAGTTCTTC. Its translation: CASSYRPGRINEQFF.

V is TRBV29-1 and J is TRBJ1-2; perhaps TRBD1 as D (5 bases). The V end was cut by 4 bases, the J end by 1 base, with 10 bases between. Germline-derived CDR1 and CDR2 are SQVTM and ANQGSEA. CDR3 length equals 13 residues. The CDR3 bases are TGCAGCGTTGCCTCAGGGCTTAACTATGGCTACACCTTC. It codes for CSVASGLNYGYTF.

This clonotype showed up just a few times. The CDR3 loop is CASSDRAGFHTEAFF. CDR3 sequence (DNA): TGTGCCAGCAGTGACCGGGCGGGGTTCCACACTGAAGCTTTCTTT. The chain couples TRBV25-1 to TRBJ1-1; D call uncertain. The CDR3 spans 15 residues. V lost 3 bases to trimming and J lost 3 bases, with 14 bases between them. Looked up from germline, CDR1 is MGHDK and CDR2 is SYGVNS.